The text below deals with one TCR beta chain. Its antigen is still unknown. The source of the sample is a study of cytomegalovirus exposure and HLA in healthy donors. The overall study: Some 200 million T cells yielded 100 million or so unique TCR beta sequences in earlier analysis. Among the approximately 410 genotyped donors, 70% to 90% were placed in the Caucasian-associated ancestry cluster.

Study results and caveats: What a later analysis reportedly showed was that an Asian-associated ancestry cluster had fewer N-insertions than the roughly 720-donor mean. 164 TCR beta chains were listed as cytomegalovirus-associated.

The PCR was carried out with 60 Vbeta primers and 13 Jbeta primers. Here immunoSEQ multiplex PCR was the method, and the copy in TCRdb shows in-frame clones only, minus some. The repertoire table contains 150,000 to 200,000 clones. Germline V gives CDR1 GTSNPN, CDR2 SVGIG (reference sequence). The CDR3 covers 13 residues. The ends lost 2 bases at V and 9 bases at J; junction bases unmatched: 5. The V call is TRBV30, the J call TRBJ2-1; TRBD2 agrees at 9 bases. The receptor's source is a woman aged 18-30 years in good health and CMV-seropositive. The sequenced sample consisted of PBMCs. This CDR3 is CAWSPGTSFEQFF. CDR3 DNA: TGTGCCTGGAGTCCCGGGACTAGCTTTGAGCAGTTCTTC.